Each of the 27 T cell receptor beta chains below was sequenced from the same sample in a study of cytomegalovirus exposure and HLA in healthy donors. A multiplex PCR was run with 60 Vbeta primers and 13 Jbeta primers. The data were produced by immunoSEQ multiplex PCR, yet TCRdb's version contains in-frame clones alone and is incomplete. Of around 170,000 clones listed, roughly 78% were seen once; the top ten hold 1%. The sequenced sample consisted of PBMCs. Receptors originate from a woman aged 45-60 years in good health and CMV-seropositive.

The chain links TRBV7-9 to TRBJ1-1; 7 nucleotides match TRBD1. Germline assignment: CDR1 SEHNR and CDR2 FQNEAQ (reference sequence). The J segment lost 3 bases and the V segment lost 5 bases, leaving 9 bases of the junction unmatched. This CDR3 region has 15 residues. CDR3 in amino acids: CASSLLQGLDTEAFF. The CDR3 DNA reads TGTGCCAGCAGCCTCCTACAGGGGTTGGACACTGAAGCTTTCTTT.

V and J are TRBV2 and TRBJ2-3, with 7 bases matching TRBD1. The CDR3 sequence is 15 residues long. V gave up 6 bases and J gave up 2 bases; unmatched junction bases: 8. Per the germline V gene, CDR1 is SNHLY and CDR2 is FYNNEI. CDR3 loop: CASSGQVSYTDTQYF. CDR3 sequence (DNA): TGTGCCAGCAGCGGACAGGTTTCCTACACAGATACGCAGTATTTT.

The rearrangement joins TRBV7-6 to TRBJ1-5; D not resolved. CDR1 SGHVS and CDR2 FNYEAQ come from the germline V gene. The CDR3 has 15 amino acids. V lost 1 base and J lost 3, with 10 bases in between. In DNA, the CDR3 is TGTGCCAGCAGCTTAGGCGGGCAGTTCAATCAGCCCCAGCATTTT. Translating it yields CASSLGGQFNQPQHF.

On this clone itself: The germline gene is not matched at one end of the junction; a read error may be the cause. This rearrangement joins TRBV5-1 to TRBJ2-7; TRBD1 agrees at 9 bases. This CDR3 contains 15 residues. Per the germline V gene, CDR1 is SGHRS and CDR2 is YFSETQ. CDR3 bases: TGCGCCAGCAGCTATGAGGGACAGGGTATCTACGAGCAGCACTTC. Translated, it gives CASSYEGQGIYEQHF.

This sequence joins TRBV7-9 and TRBJ2-7; 8 bases match TRBD1. The V and J ends lost 6 bases and 1 base, in that order; junction bases with no gene match: 8. From germline, CDR1 is SEHNR and CDR2 FQNEAQ (reference sequence). The CDR3 is 15 residues long. Here the CDR3 DNA reads TGTGCCAGCAGTGCGGACAGGGCCGTTTCCTACGAGCAGTACTTC. This translates into CASSADRAVSYEQYF.

The V and J genes are TRBV15 and TRBJ1-5; 9 nucleotides match TRBD1. Germline V lookup: CDR1 LNHNV, CDR2 YYDKDF (reference sequence). CDR3 length: 15 amino acids. After removal of 0 bases from V and 5 bases from J, the junction contained 2 bases not matched to a gene. The CDR3 DNA reads TGTGCCACCAGCAGAGATGGACAGGGGCATCAGCCCCAGCATTTT. It translates to CATSRDGQGHQPQHF.

As concerns this clone: One end of the junction varies from germline; a read error may be responsible. This rearrangement joins TRBV19 to TRBJ2-7, with 8 bases lining up with TRBD1. The CDR3 loop spans 14 amino acids. Germline V lookup: CDR1 LNHDA, CDR2 SQIVND (reference sequence). CDR3 coding DNA: TGTGCCAGTAGCCCGACAGGGGTTAGCTACGGGCAGTACTTC. It specifies CASSPTGVSYGQYF.

The chain employs TRBV9 and TRBJ2-5; 12 positions agree with TRBD2. CDR3 size: 17 residues. Germline V gives CDR1 SGDLS, CDR2 YYNGEE. With V trimmed by 1 base and J by 5 bases, 9 bases remained unmatched. CDR3 sequence (DNA): TGTGCCAGCAGCGTAAGGCCTAGCGGGAGGGGAGGGGAGACCCAGTACTTC. This encodes CASSVRPSGRGGETQYF.

J is TRBJ1-5 and V is TRBV6-1, with 9 bases aligning to TRBD1. CDR1 and CDR2 (germline): MNHNS, SASEGT. J gave up 6 bases and V 8 bases, and 5 bases lay outside the gene matches. The CDR3 has 13 residues. CDR3 nucleotides: TGTGCCAGCGTTGGGACAGGGAGTCAGCCCCAGCATTTT. Translated, it gives CASVGTGSQPQHF.

The chain carries TRBV7-2 and TRBJ2-1; tentative D call: TRBD2 (6 bases). The ends were cut back, 8 bases at V and 2 bases at J, with 16 bases in the middle. Germline values: CDR1 SGHTA, CDR2 FQGNSA. This CDR3 spans 15 amino acids. CDR3 sequence: CASAQRDLPYNEQFF. The CDR3, as DNA: TGTGCCAGCGCCCAGAGGGACTTACCCTACAATGAGCAGTTCTTC. Drawing the rest from reference TRBV7-2 and TRBJ2-1, the complete variable domain is GAGVSQSPSNKVTEKGKDVELRCDPISGHTALYWYRQSLGQGLEFLIYFQGNSAPDKSGLPSDRFSAERTGGSVSTLTIQRTQQEDSAVYLCASAQRDLPYNEQFFGPGTRLTVL.

J is TRBJ1-5 and V is TRBV18; D not resolved. Germline values: CDR1 KGHSH, CDR2 LQKENI. The V end lost 3 bases, the J end lost 0 bases, and 9 bases lay between the germline ends. The CDR3 has 15 residues. As DNA, the CDR3 is TGTGCCAGCTCACCTCCCCCGTATAGCAATCAGCCCCAGCATTTT. Its translation: CASSPPPYSNQPQHF.

This clone was counted only a few times. This chain links TRBV28 with TRBJ1-1; 8 nucleotides line up with TRBD1. CDR1 is MDHEN and CDR2 is SYDVKM in the germline V gene. CDR3 length equals 15 residues. The V and J ends lost 6 bases and 6 bases, in that order; junction bases with no gene match: 12. CDR3 loop: CASRPEGQGAPEAFF. The CDR3 nucleotides are TGTGCCAGCAGGCCGGAAGGACAGGGTGCCCCTGAAGCTTTCTTT.

This clone was found a few times. The V and J genes are TRBV4-3 and TRBJ2-2, with TRBD2 matching over 12 bases. CDR3 length: 18 amino acids. J lost 3 bases, V lost 4 bases, and 9 bases had no gene match. Germline V gene lookup returns CDR1 LGHNA and CDR2 YSLEER. The CDR3: CASSPDPSGGAYTGELFF. In nucleotides, the CDR3 is TGCGCCAGCAGCCCCGACCCTAGCGGGGGGGCCTACACCGGGGAGCTGTTTTTT.

This clone has more than one count but fewer than ten. The CDR3: CASSVGGQENYGYTF. Written as DNA, the CDR3 is TGTGCCAGCAGCGTAGGGGGACAGGAGAACTATGGCTACACCTTC. The V gene is TRBV9, the J gene TRBJ1-2; 8 bases are a match to TRBD1. The V gene end was trimmed by 0 bases and the J gene end by 2 bases; junction bases not matched to a gene: 3. The CDR3 covers 15 residues. Germline loops: CDR1 SGDLS, CDR2 YYNGEE.

The CDR3 is CASSSRGYPNEQFF. CDR3 coding DNA: TGCGCCAGCAGCTCCCGGGGTTACCCCAATGAGCAGTTCTTC. The chain carries TRBV5-1 and TRBJ2-1; D may be TRBD2 (5 bases). The CDR3 consists of 14 residues. CDR1 is SGHRS and CDR2 is YFSETQ in the germline V gene. With 3 bases removed from V and 6 bases from J, the gap between germline ends came to 13 bases.

The chain is built from TRBV19 and TRBJ2-1; D possibly corresponds to TRBD2 (5 bases). Germline CDR1 LNHDA, CDR2 SQIVND (reference sequence). The CDR3 has 15 residues. The V and J ends lost 4 bases and 0 bases respectively, with 10 bases between them. The chain's CDR3 is CASSSEGSSYNEQFF. The CDR3 nucleotides read TGTGCCAGTAGTAGTGAGGGCAGCTCCTACAATGAGCAGTTCTTC. The entire variable domain, with the rest obtained from reference TRBV19 and TRBJ2-1, is as follows: DGGITQSPKYLFRKEGQNVTLSCEQNLNHDAMYWYRQDPGQGLRLIYYSQIVNDFQKGDIAEGYSVSREKKESFPLTVTSAQKNPTAFYLCASSSEGSSYNEQFFGPGTRLTVL.

V is TRBV19 and J is TRBJ1-6; D may be TRBD1 (6 bases). V lost 5 bases and J 0 bases, leaving 11 bases between the germline ends. Germline V gene data show CDR1 as LNHDA and CDR2 as SQIVND (reference sequence). This CDR3 has 16 residues. The CDR3, as DNA: TGTGCCAGTAGTGGACAGAGGAGCTCCTATAATTCACCCCTCCACTTT. Encoded protein: CASSGQRSSYNSPLHF.

The chain joins TRBV28 to TRBJ2-5; 10 bases line up with TRBD2. Germline loops: CDR1 MDHEN, CDR2 SYDVKM. Trimming cost V 7 bases and J 5 bases; bases outside gene matches: 4. This CDR3 is built from 13 residues. The CDR3 protein is CASTSGSWETQYF. CDR3 in DNA: TGTGCCAGCACTAGCGGGAGTTGGGAGACCCAGTACTTC.

V is TRBV7-6 and J is TRBJ2-1; TRBD2 aligns across 11 bases. Trimming removed 8 bases from V and 2 bases from J; junction bases left unmatched: 11. Germline V lookup: CDR1 SGHVS, CDR2 FNYEAQ. This CDR3 has 17 residues. Written as DNA, the CDR3 is TGTGCCAGCGCCACCGGGGTAGCGGGGGGGACCTACAATGAGCAGTTCTTC. Translating it yields CASATGVAGGTYNEQFF.

The V call is TRBV9, the J call TRBJ1-3; D gene unclear. Trimming removed 0 bases at V and 5 bases at J, with 6 bases between. The CDR3 is made up of 13 amino acids. Germline V gene data show CDR1 as SGDLS and CDR2 as YYNGEE. The CDR3 protein is CASSVGGRNTIYF. The DNA of the CDR3 is TGTGCCAGCAGCGTAGGAGGTAGAAACACCATATATTTT.

With respect to this clone: This CDR3 is also generated by other DNA sequences in the sample. CDR3 DNA sequence: TGTGCCAGCAGCTTAGCCCCGGGACAGGCGTCCTACGAGCAGTACTTC. This sequence encodes CASSLAPGQASYEQYF. V is TRBV11-2 and J is TRBJ2-7; 8 bases line up with TRBD1. Germline V gene sequence: CDR1 SGHAT, CDR2 FQNNGV. The CDR3 is 16 residues long. J gave up 1 base and V 1 base, and 6 bases lay outside the gene matches. The full variable domain, in which reference TRBV11-2 and TRBJ2-7 provide the parts outside the CDR3, is EAGVAQSPRYKIIEKRQSVAFWCNPISGHATLYWYQQILGQGPKLLIQFQNNGVVDDSQLPKDRFSAERLKGVDSTLKIQPAKLEDSAVYLCASSLAPGQASYEQYFGPGTRLTVT.

CDR3 region: CPPRHNYEQYF. DNA of the CDR3: TGTCCCCCCCGCCACAACTACGAGCAGTACTTC. V gene TRBV7-2 combines with J gene TRBJ2-7; no firm D call. This CDR3 comprises 11 residues. Germline CDR1 SGHTA, CDR2 FQGNSA.

A single count supports this clone. The chain has TRBV4-2 and TRBJ2-5; 9 bases are a match to TRBD1. The CDR3 contains 21 residues. The germline gives CDR1 LGHNA, CDR2 YNFKEQ. The V and J ends lost 1 base and 5 bases, in that order; junction bases with no gene match: 23. This CDR3 reads CASSQVSSKDRGRSRGETQYF. In DNA, the CDR3 is TGTGCCAGCAGCCAAGTTAGTTCGAAGGACAGGGGCCGTAGTCGTGGGGAGACCCAGTACTTC.

This clone was recorded once. The V and J genes are TRBV7-2 and TRBJ1-2; tentative D call: TRBD1 (5 bases). Trimming took off 5 bases at V and 5 bases at J, with 9 bases between the two ends. CDR1 is SGHTA and CDR2 is FQGNSA in the germline V gene. The CDR3 is 12 amino acids. The CDR3 protein is CASSPDSYGYTF. CDR3 nucleotide sequence: TGTGCCAGCAGCCCAGACAGTTATGGCTACACCTTC.

The chain couples TRBV5-5 to TRBJ2-7; 8 nucleotides align to TRBD2. The germline gives CDR1 SGHKS, CDR2 YYEKEE (reference sequence). CDR3 length: 13 amino acids. With 4 bases clipped from V and 6 bases from J, the junction kept 6 bases outside the gene matches. CDR3 loop: CASSPGGGGEQYF. The CDR3 DNA sequence: TGTGCCAGCAGCCCCGGGGGGGGCGGCGAGCAGTACTTC.

This chain uses TRBV9 with TRBJ1-1; a weak D match, TRBD1 (6 bases). This CDR3 region has 15 residues. V was shortened by 6 bases and J by 2 bases, with 17 bases between the two germline ends. The germline V gene has CDR1 SGDLS and CDR2 YYNGEE. CDR3 nucleotides: TGTGCCAGCACCCCCCCTGGGGGCAGAAACACTGAAGCTTTCTTT. The encoded protein is CASTPPGGRNTEAFF.

The chain recombines TRBV28 with TRBJ1-2, with 8 bases fitting TRBD1. The CDR3 is 13 amino acids. The V gene's germline CDR1 is MDHEN and CDR2 SYDVKM. Losses at the gene ends were 6 bases for V and 3 bases for J; bases not matched to a gene: 3. DNA for the CDR3: TGTGCCAGCAGCGGACAGGGAGACTATGGCTACACCTTC. The encoded protein is CASSGQGDYGYTF.